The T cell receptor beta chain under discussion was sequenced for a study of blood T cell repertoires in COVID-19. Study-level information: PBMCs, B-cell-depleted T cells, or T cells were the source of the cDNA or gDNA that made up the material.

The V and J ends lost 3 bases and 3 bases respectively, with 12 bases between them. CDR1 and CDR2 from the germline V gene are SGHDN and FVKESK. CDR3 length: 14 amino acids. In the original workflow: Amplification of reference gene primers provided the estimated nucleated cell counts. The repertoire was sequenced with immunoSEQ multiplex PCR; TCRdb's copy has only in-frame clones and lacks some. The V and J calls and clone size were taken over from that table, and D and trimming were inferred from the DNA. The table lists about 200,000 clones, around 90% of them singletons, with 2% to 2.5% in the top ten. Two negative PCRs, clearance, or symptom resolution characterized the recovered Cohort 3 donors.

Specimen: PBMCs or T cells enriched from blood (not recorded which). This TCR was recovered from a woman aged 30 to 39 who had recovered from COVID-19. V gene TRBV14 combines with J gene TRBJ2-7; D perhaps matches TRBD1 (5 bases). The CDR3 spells CASSQVPQGYEQYF. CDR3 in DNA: TGTGCCAGCAGCCAGGTACCCCAGGGCTACGAGCAGTACTTC.